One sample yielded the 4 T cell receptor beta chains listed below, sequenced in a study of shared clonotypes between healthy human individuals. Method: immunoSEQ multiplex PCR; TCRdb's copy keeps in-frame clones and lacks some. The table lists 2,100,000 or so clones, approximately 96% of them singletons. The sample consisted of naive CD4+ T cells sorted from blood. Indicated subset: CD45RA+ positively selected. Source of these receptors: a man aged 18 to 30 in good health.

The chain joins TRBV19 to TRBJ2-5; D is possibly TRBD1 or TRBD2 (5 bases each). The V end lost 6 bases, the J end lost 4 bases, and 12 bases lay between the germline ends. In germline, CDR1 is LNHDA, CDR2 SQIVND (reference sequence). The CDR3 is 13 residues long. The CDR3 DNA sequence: TGTGCCAGTAGGCCGGGACCGAGAGAGACCCAGTACTTC. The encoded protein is CASRPGPRETQYF.

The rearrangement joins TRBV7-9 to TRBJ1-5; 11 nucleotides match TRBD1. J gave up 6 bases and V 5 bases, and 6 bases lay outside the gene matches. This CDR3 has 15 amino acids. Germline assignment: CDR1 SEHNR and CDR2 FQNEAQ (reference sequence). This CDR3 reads CASSPGTGGGQPQHF. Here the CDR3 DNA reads TGTGCCAGCAGCCCTGGGACAGGGGGAGGTCAGCCCCAGCATTTT.

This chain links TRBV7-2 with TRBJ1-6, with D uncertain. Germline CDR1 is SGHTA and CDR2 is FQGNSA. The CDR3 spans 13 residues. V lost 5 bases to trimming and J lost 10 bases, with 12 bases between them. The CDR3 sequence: CASSPYSESPLHF. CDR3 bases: TGTGCCAGCAGCCCTTACAGTGAGTCACCCCTCCACTTT.

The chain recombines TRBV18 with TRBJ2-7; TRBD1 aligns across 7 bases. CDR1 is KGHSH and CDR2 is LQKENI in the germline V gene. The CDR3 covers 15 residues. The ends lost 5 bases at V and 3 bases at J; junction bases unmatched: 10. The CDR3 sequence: CASSLSRGLDYEQYF. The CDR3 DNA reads TGTGCCAGCTCATTATCTAGGGGGCTGGACTACGAGCAGTACTTC.